This entry concerns a single T cell receptor beta chain. Per the original data handling: Reference gene primer amplification gave nucleated cell count estimates. TCRdb's copy holds only in-frame clones and misses some; the assay was immunoSEQ multiplex PCR. V and J calls and clone size are copied from that table; D and trimming were computed from the DNA. The data show around 57,000 clones, approximately 90% seen once. This CDR3 has 13 amino acids. Between the trimmed V and J ends, which lost 0 bases and 5 bases, there was a span of 6 bases. Germline V gene data show CDR1 as SGHRS and CDR2 as YFSETQ. These data are taken from a study of blood T cell repertoires in COVID-19. Study in general: The study drew acute and convalescent COVID-19 samples from the United States, Italy and Spain.

The specimen sequenced was peripheral blood. The chain carries TRBV5-1 and TRBJ1-5; D uncertain. The receptor's source is a human donor with active COVID-19. The donor label of this sample is uncertain. The CDR3 DNA reads TGCGCCAGCAGCTTGGAGGCGGATCAGCCCCAGCATTTT. Encoded protein: CASSLEADQPQHF.